The T cell receptor beta chain under discussion was sequenced for a study of breast tumors, draining lymph nodes, adjacent tissues. Breast cancer patients provided tissue from their axillary draining lymph nodes. TCRdb re-analysed the multiplex PCR reads in MiXCR, keeping a single row per CDR3 protein. The data hold more than 100,000 distinct CDR3 sequences, with under 25% observed a single time. There are many counts of this clonotype. Specimen: axillary lymph node tissue. This receptor was identified in a female donor with breast cancer. Some clones in this sample may be carry-over from other donors' samples.

CDR3 sequence (DNA): TGTGCCAGCAGCTTAGGGGGACTGACCAACAATGAGCAGTTCTTC. Its protein product is CASSLGGLTNNEQFF. The chain couples TRBV7-6 to TRBJ2-1; a weak D match, TRBD2 (6 bases). Trimming took 1 base from V and 5 from J, leaving 12 bases between them. Germline CDR1 SGHVS, CDR2 FNYEAQ. The CDR3 spans 15 residues.